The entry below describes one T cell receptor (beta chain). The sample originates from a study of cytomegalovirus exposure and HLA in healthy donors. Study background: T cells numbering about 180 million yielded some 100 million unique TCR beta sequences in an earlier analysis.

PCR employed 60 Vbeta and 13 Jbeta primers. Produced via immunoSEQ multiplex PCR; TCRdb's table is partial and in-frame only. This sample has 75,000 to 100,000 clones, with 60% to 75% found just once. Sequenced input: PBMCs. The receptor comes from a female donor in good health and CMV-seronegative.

The CDR3 DNA follows: TGCGCCAGCAGTGTAGGGCATTCAGCGGACGAGCAGTACTTC. Translation: CASSVGHSADEQYF. This chain connects TRBV5-1 to TRBJ2-7; a possible D gene is TRBD2 (5 bases). From germline, CDR1 is SGHRS and CDR2 YFSETQ. The V end was cut by 5 bases, the J end by 5 bases, with 17 bases between. The CDR3 covers 14 residues.